The 32 T cell receptor beta chains given below trace back to one sample, sequenced in a study of low-dose radiotherapy and immunotherapy resistance in tumors (dated 2022 in TCRdb). This sample was sequenced with an Illumina HiSeq 2500. Superscript III and a set of TRAV- and TRBV-specific primers were used to synthesize first-strand cDNA, so that both TCRalpha and TCRbeta chains were covered. TCRs were amplified with Phusion for 15 to 20 PCR cycles using a constant-region primer together with the adapter attached to the V primers. TCRdb's own reprocessing of the public reads used fastp at Q25 and MiXCR and kept productive beta chains. Rows merge per CDR3 protein into single entries with the most common DNA and genes. The sample table records tens of thousands of distinct CDR3 sequences; roughly a sixth of these occur just once. The top ten clonotypes cover over 2.5% of the sample. The sample's time point, from its label and the paper: before trial treatment.

The sample consisted of PBMCs, taken before treatment. These receptors originate from a male donor with prostate cancer.

This clonotype showed up many times. V usage is TRBV13 and J usage is TRBJ2-3, with D perhaps matching TRBD2 (6 bases). Trimming took 3 bases from V and 6 from J, leaving 10 bases between them. The CDR3 contains 13 residues. CDR1 and CDR2 (germline): PRHDT, FYEKMQ (reference sequence). The CDR3 is CASSLAGRDTQYF. In DNA form, the CDR3 reads TGTGCCAGCAGCTTGGCGGGGAGGGATACGCAGTATTTT.

This clonotype was counted ten times or more. The V gene is TRBV2, the J gene TRBJ1-1, with unresolved D. The CDR3 has 11 amino acids. The germline CDR1 and CDR2 sequences are SNHLY and FYNNEI. V was trimmed by 6 bases and J by 1 base, leaving 3 bases between them. The CDR3 region has the DNA TGTGCCAGCAGCAGGAACACTGAAGCTTTCTTT. Translating it yields CASSRNTEAFF.

In its sample, this clonotype was seen many times. The chain carries TRBV4-1 and TRBJ2-2; either TRBD1 or TRBD2 may supply D (5 bases each). CDR1 is MGHRA, CDR2 YSYEKL, per germline. CDR3 length: 14 amino acids. The ends were cut back, 5 bases at V and 3 bases at J, with 10 bases in the middle. CDR3 nucleotide sequence: TGCGCCAGCAGCATCCTGGGGGACACCGGGGAGCTGTTTTTT. Amino acid sequence: CASSILGDTGELFF.

This clonotype appeared many times. V gene TRBV7-2 combines with J gene TRBJ2-5, with a weak D call TRBD2 (6 bases). The CDR3 extends over 16 amino acids. V lost 1 base to trimming and J lost 4 bases, with 16 bases between them. Germline assignment: CDR1 SGHTA and CDR2 FQGNSA. The CDR3 region has the DNA TGTGCCAGCAGCTTAGGGGACTTCCCGTCCCGAGAGACCCAGTACTTC. The encoded protein is CASSLGDFPSRETQYF.

Many counts were recorded for this clonotype. The chain has TRBV18 and TRBJ2-5; D not resolved. The germline V gene has CDR1 KGHSH and CDR2 LQKENI. The length of the CDR3 is 14 residues. The V end was cut by 5 bases, the J end by 0 bases, with 10 bases between. This chain's CDR3 is CASSDGLYQETQYF. CDR3 DNA: TGTGCCAGCTCAGATGGCCTGTACCAAGAGACCCAGTACTTC. Variable domain in full (rest from reference TRBV18 and TRBJ2-5): NAGVMQNPRHLVRRRGQEARLRCSPMKGHSHVYWYRQLPEEGLKFMVYLQKENIIDESGMPKERFSAEFPKEGPSILRIQQVVRGDSAAYFCASSDGLYQETQYFGPGTRLLVL.

V usage is TRBV28 and J usage is TRBJ1-2, with no clear D. The V and J ends lost 3 bases and 4 bases respectively, with 12 bases between them. The CDR3 covers 14 residues. Germline loops: CDR1 MDHEN, CDR2 SYDVKM. The CDR3 spells CASSFLGSLYGYTF. The CDR3 DNA sequence: TGTGCCAGCAGTTTTTTAGGGTCCCTCTATGGCTACACCTTC.

This clonotype has at least ten counts. V is TRBV6-1 and J is TRBJ1-6; D unclear. V lost 1 base to trimming and J lost 7 bases, with 14 bases between them. Germline values: CDR1 MNHNS, CDR2 SASEGT. This CDR3 has 16 amino acids. This CDR3 reads CASSEDYIRPNSPLHF. DNA for the CDR3: TGTGCCAGCAGTGAAGATTACATCCGCCCCAATTCACCCCTCCACTTT.

This clonotype showed up many times. This chain joins TRBV2 and TRBJ2-7, with D hard to call. The ends were cut back, 4 bases at V and 2 bases at J, with 3 bases in the middle. In germline, CDR1 is SNHLY, CDR2 FYNNEI. This CDR3 is 11 amino acids long. This chain's CDR3 is CASSATYEQYF. The CDR3 coding sequence is TGTGCCAGCAGTGCCACCTACGAGCAGTACTTC.

In this sample, this clonotype turned up many times. This sequence joins TRBV7-8 and TRBJ1-1; possible D gene TRBD1, 5 bases. The CDR3 sequence is 14 residues long. Trimming stripped 5 bases from V and 0 bases from J, with 10 bases between. Per the germline V gene, CDR1 is SGHVS and CDR2 is FQNEAQ. The CDR3 nucleotides are TGTGCCAGCAGCCCTCGACAGATGAACACTGAAGCTTTCTTT. This translates into CASSPRQMNTEAFF.

This clonotype was counted once. The rearrangement links TRBV24-1 to TRBJ2-3; 9 nucleotides agree with TRBD2. V dropped 3 bases and J dropped 5; count of bases not matched to a gene: 5. The germline gives CDR1 KGHDR, CDR2 SFDVKD. The CDR3 contains 15 residues. The CDR3 sequence: CATSDMARGGDTQYF. CDR3 DNA: TGTGCCACCAGTGATATGGCGCGGGGGGGAGATACGCAGTATTTT.

This clonotype occurred many times. This sequence joins TRBV15 and TRBJ2-7; 8 bases are a match to TRBD1. This CDR3 region has 13 residues. Trimming at V came to 7 bases and at J to 2 bases, leaving 4 bases not matched to a gene. The V gene's germline CDR1 is LNHNV and CDR2 YYDKDF (reference sequence). CDR3 bases: TGTGCCACCAAGAAACAGGGGGCCTACGAGCAGTACTTC. This translates into CATKKQGAYEQYF.

V gene TRBV6-2 or TRBV6-3 combines with J gene TRBJ1-1; D possibly corresponds to TRBD1 (6 bases). The CDR3 loop spans 16 amino acids. Germline CDR1 and CDR2: MNHEY and SVGEGT. The V and J ends lost 5 bases and 5 bases respectively, with 21 bases between them. The CDR3 nucleotides are TGTGCCAGCAGTGGACTTTTCCAGGGGCGGCGTACTGAAGCTTTCTTT. It codes for CASSGLFQGRRTEAFF.

This clonotype has ten or more counts. The V call is TRBV11-2, the J call TRBJ1-1; D not resolved. This CDR3 region has 16 residues. Germline values: CDR1 SGHAT, CDR2 FQNNGV. V dropped 5 bases and J dropped 1 base, with 17 bases sitting between them. The CDR3 DNA reads TGTGCCAGCAGCCGTTCGGGTATTTGGCGGAACACTGAAGCTTTCTTT. It specifies CASSRSGIWRNTEAFF.

The chain joins TRBV21-1 to TRBJ2-1; the D call of TRBD2 is as the table states it, not checked on the DNA. TRBV21-1 is a pseudogene. The CDR3 extends over 17 amino acids. DNA for the CDR3: TGTGCCAGCAGCAATCTAGACTGGCGGGGACCCTTAGGTGAGCAGTTCTTC. This translates into CASSNLDWRGPLGEQFF.

This clonotype was detected many times. V gene TRBV7-3 combines with J gene TRBJ2-6; tentative D call: TRBD1 (6 bases). This CDR3 is 14 amino acids long. V was pared by 4 bases and J by 2 bases, with 6 bases between. The V gene's germline CDR1 is SGHTA and CDR2 FQGTGA. This CDR3 is CASSSGAGANVLTF. The CDR3, as DNA: TGTGCCAGCAGCTCAGGGGCTGGGGCCAACGTCCTGACTTTC. Supplemented by reference TRBV7-3 and TRBJ2-6, the full variable domain reads GAGVSQTPSNKVTEKGKYVELRCDPISGHTALYWYRQSLGQGPEFLIYFQGTGAADDSGLPNDRFFAVRPEGSVSTLKIQRTERGDSAVYLCASSSGAGANVLTFGAGSRLTVL.

This clonotype occurred many times. The V gene is TRBV20-1, the J gene TRBJ2-7; 9 nucleotides line up with TRBD2. The V segment lost 5 bases and the J segment 0 bases; nucleotides outside the gene matches: 14. The CDR3 is 17 amino acids. Germline assignment: CDR1 DFQATT and CDR2 SNEGSKA (reference sequence). The DNA of the CDR3 is TGCAGTGCTCAGGGGCTAGCGGGGCACTTGAGCTCCTACGAGCAGTACTTC. It encodes CSAQGLAGHLSSYEQYF.

The rearrangement uses TRBV27 and TRBJ1-2; no reliable D call. Germline assignment: CDR1 MNHEY and CDR2 SMNVEV (reference sequence). The CDR3 covers 13 residues. Trimming cost V 4 bases and J 2 bases, with 8 bases left between them. The CDR3 DNA is TGTGCCAGCAGTTCGGGCCCCAACTATGGCTACACCTTC. It codes for CASSSGPNYGYTF.

This clonotype was found many times. The CDR3: CASSYVLQGEVHNEQFF. The CDR3 region has the DNA TGTGCCAGCAGTTATGTCCTACAGGGAGAGGTTCACAATGAGCAGTTCTTC. The chain combines TRBV6-6 with TRBJ2-1; weak D call: TRBD1 (6 bases). Germline assignment: CDR1 MNHNY and CDR2 SVGAGI (reference sequence). This CDR3 spans 17 amino acids. V was cut by 3 bases and J by 5 bases, with 20 bases left in between.

This clonotype was recorded at least ten times. The rearrangement links TRBV4-1 to TRBJ1-1; D is possibly TRBD1 (6 bases). CDR3 length: 14 amino acids. The germline CDR1 and CDR2 sequences are MGHRA and YSYEKL. Trimming cost V 6 bases and J 0 bases, with 11 bases left between them. In DNA form, the CDR3 reads TGCGCCAGCAGTCCCGGGACAATGAACACTGAAGCTTTCTTT. Translating gives CASSPGTMNTEAFF.

The sample holds a few counts of this clonotype. A far larger clone is one base from this, pointing to a likely read error. The DNA for the CDR3 is TGTGCCAGCGGCTTTGAAGGCAATCAGCCCCAGCATTTT. It specifies CASGFEGNQPQHF. The V and J genes are TRBV7-6 and TRBJ1-5; D not resolved. Germline V gene lookup returns CDR1 SGHVS and CDR2 FNYEAQ. This CDR3 comprises 13 residues.

This clonotype came up many times. V is TRBV5-6 and J is TRBJ2-2, with 7 bases matching TRBD1. This CDR3 has 20 amino acids. The germline V gene encodes CDR1 SGHDT and CDR2 YYEEEE. Losses at the gene ends were 0 bases for V and 0 bases for J; bases not matched to a gene: 14. The CDR3 region is CASSLARGLMTNANTGELFF. The CDR3 region has the DNA TGTGCCAGCAGCTTGGCCAGGGGGTTGATGACTAACGCGAACACCGGGGAGCTGTTTTTT.

A word on this clonotype: This is likely an artifact of a read error, given a far larger clone one base away. This sequence joins TRBV5-4 and TRBJ2-3; D might be TRBD1 or TRBD2, each matching 5 bases. The CDR3 is 15 amino acids. Germline CDR1 and CDR2: SGHNT and YYREEE (reference sequence). The DNA for the CDR3 is TGTGCCAGCAGCTCCAGGGAGCGCCCGCAAGAGACCCACTACTTC. This translates into CASSSRERPQETHYF.

In its sample, this clonotype was seen many times. This sequence joins TRBV20-1 and TRBJ2-2; D gene ambiguous. The CDR3 runs 12 residues. Trimming removed 4 bases at V and 1 base at J, with 4 bases between. Germline-derived CDR1 and CDR2 are DFQATT and SNEGSKA (reference sequence). CDR3 loop: CSATQNTGELFF. The CDR3 DNA sequence: TGCAGTGCTACGCAGAACACCGGGGAGCTGTTTTTT.

In this sample, this clonotype turned up many times. The rearrangement joins TRBV20-1 to TRBJ2-5; 11 nucleotides agree with TRBD2. Unmatched junction bases numbered 8, after V lost 1 base and J lost 7 bases. CDR3 length: 15 amino acids. The germline V gene encodes CDR1 DFQATT and CDR2 SNEGSKA (reference sequence). CDR3 sequence reads: CSARVGSGGDGTQYF. In DNA, the CDR3 is TGCAGTGCTAGAGTGGGTAGCGGGGGGGACGGGACCCAGTACTTC.

The chain uses TRBV3-1 and TRBJ1-6, with a tentative D call TRBD1 (5 bases). Trimming pared 4 bases from V and 10 bases from J, leaving 11 bases between. This CDR3 is 13 amino acids long. Germline V lookup: CDR1 LGHDT, CDR2 YNNKEL (reference sequence). The CDR3 here is CASSPSGGSPLHF. CDR3 DNA sequence: TGTGCCAGCAGCCCCTCGGGGGGGTCACCCCTCCACTTT.

This clonotype was counted many times. The rearrangement links TRBV11-2 to TRBJ1-6; 8 bases fit TRBD1. The CDR3 totals 17 residues. Germline V gene lookup returns CDR1 SGHAT and CDR2 FQNNGV. Trimming cost V 5 bases and J 1 base; bases outside gene matches: 7. The CDR3 nucleotides read TGTGCCAGCAGCAGGCGACAGGGGATGTCCTATAATTCACCCCTCCACTTT. Translating gives CASSRRQGMSYNSPLHF.

This clonotype was recorded at least ten times. V and J are TRBV6-2 or TRBV6-3 and TRBJ2-3; D gene uncertain. The CDR3 extends over 15 amino acids. Trimming left V 6 bases short and J 0 bases short, with 13 bases between. Germline CDR1 MNHEY, CDR2 SVGEGT. CDR3 in DNA: TGTGCCAGCAGCAAAGGCCCTACAAGCACAGATACGCAGTATTTT. This encodes CASSKGPTSTDTQYF.

This clonotype appeared many times. The gene calls are TRBV20-1 and TRBJ2-3; D is unresolved. Germline CDR1 is DFQATT and CDR2 is SNEGSKA (reference sequence). Deletions cut 5 bases from V and 0 bases from J, with 12 bases between. The CDR3 totals 14 residues. In DNA, the CDR3 is TGCAGTGCTCATTCCATATCTAGCACAGATACGCAGTATTTT. Encoded protein: CSAHSISSTDTQYF.

Ten or more counts support this clonotype. This chain uses TRBV6-5 with TRBJ1-6, with TRBD1 matching over 7 bases. J gave up 9 bases and V 6 bases, and 8 bases lay outside the gene matches. Germline V gene lookup returns CDR1 MNHEY and CDR2 SVGAGI. This CDR3 spans 14 amino acids. The CDR3 nucleotides read TGTGCCAGCAGCAGGGACAGTGGGGGTTCACCCCTCCACTTT. Encoded protein: CASSRDSGGSPLHF.

There are many counts of this clonotype. The gene calls are TRBV11-3 and TRBJ2-1, with D perhaps matching TRBD2 (7 bases). Trimming stripped 5 bases from V and 8 bases from J, with 25 bases between. Germline V lookup: CDR1 SGHNT, CDR2 YENEEA. The CDR3 runs to 17 residues. CDR3 in DNA: TGTGCCAGCAGCGAGCCTCTTGGGGGGGGGCCATCCCATGAGCAGTTCTTC. Protein sequence: CASSEPLGGGPSHEQFF.

The table lists this clonotype with many counts. V gene TRBV6-5 combines with J gene TRBJ2-2; D not resolved. This CDR3 has 12 residues. CDR1 is MNHEY, CDR2 SVGAGI, per germline. V lost 6 bases, J lost 4 bases, and 6 bases lay in between. The CDR3 protein is CASRLGTGELFF. As DNA, the CDR3 is TGTGCCAGCAGGTTAGGCACCGGGGAGCTGTTTTTT.

This clonotype was seen many times. The chain joins TRBV2 to TRBJ2-3; TRBD1 or TRBD2 may be the D gene (6 bases each). The CDR3 is 15 amino acids. The germline V gene encodes CDR1 SNHLY and CDR2 FYNNEI. V lost 8 bases and J 0 bases, leaving 15 bases between the germline ends. CDR3 DNA sequence: TGTGCCAGCGGGGGGCTTACACTCAGCACAGATACGCAGTATTTT. Its translation: CASGGLTLSTDTQYF. The variable domain in full, completed from reference TRBV2 and TRBJ2-3, reads EPEVTQTPSHQVTQMGQEVILRCVPISNHLYFYWYRQILGQKVEFLVSFYNNEISEKSEIFDDQFSVERPDGSNFTLKIRSTKLEDSAMYFCASGGLTLSTDTQYFGPGTRLTVL.